This T cell receptor (beta chain) was recorded in a study of T cell repertoires in cytomegalovirus infection. Study summary: Through public TCR beta signatures, both CMV infection and matching HLA type were indicated. Study outcomes and limitations: Dominant in the ex vivo response were TCR beta clonotypes restricted by HLA-C and specific for CMV.

This clonotype turned up a few times. Its antigen remains unknown. TCRdb processed the reads anew with MiXCR; each CDR3 protein has one entry. The sample records 60,000 to 75,000 distinct CDR3 sequences, approximately 22% being singletons. Germline V gene sequence: CDR1 SNHLY, CDR2 FYNNEI. V lost 2 bases and J 6 bases, leaving 10 bases between the germline ends. The CDR3 loop spans 13 amino acids. This sequence originates from a human donor in good health (CMV status not recorded). Some clones in this sample may be carry-over from other donors' samples. J is TRBJ1-2 and V is TRBV2, with a possible D match to TRBD1 (5 bases). Sequences were obtained from PBMCs, sequenced either directly or after in vitro stimulation (not recorded which). CDR3 sequence: CASSERGADGYTF. CDR3 DNA: TGTGCCAGCAGTGAACGCGGGGCAGATGGCTACACCTTC. The entire variable domain, with the rest obtained from reference TRBV2 and TRBJ1-2, is as follows: EPEVTQTPSHQVTQMGQEVILRCVPISNHLYFYWYRQILGQKVEFLVSFYNNEISEKSEIFDDQFSVERPDGSNFTLKIRSTKLEDSAMYFCASSERGADGYTFGSGTRLTVV.